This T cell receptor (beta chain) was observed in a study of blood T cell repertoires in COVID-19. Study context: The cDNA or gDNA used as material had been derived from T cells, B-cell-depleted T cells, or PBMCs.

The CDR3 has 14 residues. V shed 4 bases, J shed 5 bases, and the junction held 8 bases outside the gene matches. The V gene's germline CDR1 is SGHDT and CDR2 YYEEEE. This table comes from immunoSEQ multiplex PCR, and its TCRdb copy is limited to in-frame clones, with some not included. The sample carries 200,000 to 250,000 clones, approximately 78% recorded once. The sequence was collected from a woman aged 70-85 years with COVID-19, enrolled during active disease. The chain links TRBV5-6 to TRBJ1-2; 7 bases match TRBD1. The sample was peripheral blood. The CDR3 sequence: CASSRDRASYGYTF. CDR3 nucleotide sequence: TGTGCCAGCAGCCGCGACAGGGCCTCTTATGGCTACACCTTC.